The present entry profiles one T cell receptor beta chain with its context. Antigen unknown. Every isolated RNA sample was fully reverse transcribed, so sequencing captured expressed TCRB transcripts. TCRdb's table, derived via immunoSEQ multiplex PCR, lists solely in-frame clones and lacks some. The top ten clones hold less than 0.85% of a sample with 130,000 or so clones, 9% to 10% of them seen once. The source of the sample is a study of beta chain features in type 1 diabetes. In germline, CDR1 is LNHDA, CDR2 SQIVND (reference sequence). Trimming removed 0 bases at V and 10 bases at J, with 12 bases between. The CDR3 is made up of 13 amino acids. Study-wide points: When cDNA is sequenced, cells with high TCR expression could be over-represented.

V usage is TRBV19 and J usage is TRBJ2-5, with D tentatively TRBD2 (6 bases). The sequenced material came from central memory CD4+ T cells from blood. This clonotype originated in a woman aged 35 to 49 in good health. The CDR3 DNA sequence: TGTGCCAGTAGTATAGACGGGGGTCTGGACCAGTACTTC. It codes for CASSIDGGLDQYF.